This TCR beta chain came from a study of cytomegalovirus exposure and HLA in healthy donors (dated by TCRdb to between 2016 and 2019). With regard to the full study: An earlier analysis of some 600 of the donors reported roughly 300 Gb of sequence data and 117 million unique TCR beta sequences obtained from around 170 million T cells. Around 320 gigabases of sequencing data and tens of millions of unique TCR sequences were included in an early release covering around 650 HLA-typed donors. The genetic ancestry cluster associated with self-reported Caucasian donors included over 80% of the roughly 400 genotyped donors. The study was designed to test whether signatures of past pathogen exposure could be identified by cataloging public T cell receptors. Using immunosequencing, the study profiled T cell repertoires from around 670 subjects and related those repertoires to cytomegalovirus serostatus. Besides the first cohort of 666 subjects, a separate validation cohort made up of 120 different subjects was used. To predict cytomegalovirus infection status, the study combined high-throughput TCR immunosequencing, statistical association of individual TCRs with disease status, and machine learning. To study patterns of TCR occurrence, a later analysis re-analyzed previously published TCR beta repertoires from several hundred donors and added high-resolution HLA genotyping. The later analysis used no new phenotypic data to find candidate immune exposures, relying instead on TCR beta sequences and their occurrence across donors. To decide whether each TCR beta V gene segment behaved as functional or pseudogenic, an earlier analysis of 587 of the donors relied on high-throughput TCR beta sequencing. Donor age, sex, ethnicity and CMV serostatus were compiled alongside the repertoire data. In a later genetic analysis, genome-wide SNP genotypes for about 55% of the roughly 700 donors were used, and that subset was treated as a discovery cohort. All discovery cohort repertoires had been generated on a single sequencing platform. Class I and class II HLA loci were covered by the typing at four-digit resolution. The number of donors typed differed by locus, with roughly 620-630 for A, B, C, DRB1 and DQB1, roughly 550 for DQA1, nearly 610 for DPA1, and some 440 for DPB1. Roughly 5 DR-DQ haplotypes were handled as single units for association and clustering because linkage in the cohort was strong. On average, roughly 240,000 unique TCR beta nucleotide sequences were sequenced per donor among 350 to 400 genotyped donors of the cohort, with 15% to 20% of those sequences being non-productive. Broader findings and caveats from the paper: A later analysis found that TCR association rates varied across HLA loci, with DRB1 alleles showing the most associated TCRs and HLA-C alleles the fewest. The earlier analysis of around 600 of the donors excluded roughly 17 rarely observed V segments, including chromosome 9 orphons, because counts were too low. Compared with equally common non-associated chains, HLA-associated TCR beta chains in a later analysis were more clonally expanded and had lower generation probabilities. For the cohort, immune exposure information was limited to CMV serostatus. A further reported finding was that TCR beta sequences accurately predicted the HLA-A and HLA-B alleles for most subjects in the first cohort. According to a later genetic analysis, donors in an Asian-associated ancestry cluster had fewer N-insertions in productive TCRs than the approximately 630-donor mean. Assigning TCR associations to individual alleles was difficult when HLA alleles, especially DR and DQ, strongly co-occurred. A later genetic analysis associated a missense DCLRE1C variant with V-gene and J-gene trimming of TCR beta chains, and an independent cohort replicated the association. A group of highly shared sequence variants was considered likely to be a technical artifact of the sequencing pipeline. Across donors, most TCR sequences were observed very rarely, whereas some public TCRs were present in many individuals. The study listed 164 TCR beta chains as associated with cytomegalovirus. In an earlier analysis of approximately 590 of the donors, most TCR beta V segments appeared in productive rearrangements about 90% or about 30% of the time, broadly matching IMGT annotations. The 87-base-pair reads could not distinguish some IMGT-functional V segments, including TRBV6-2 and TRBV6-3, so those segments were excluded. HLA typing was unavailable for some donors at each locus, so association tests used only the typed subset. The authors suggested that the approach could potentially be generalized to other disease states and immunological phenotypes. At a false discovery rate of 0.05, a later analysis linked around 17,000 TCR beta sequences to specific HLA alleles. Most CMV-associated TCR beta chains appeared to be HLA-restricted in a later analysis, and the HLA associations seemed to be driven largely by CMV exposure. Linkage disequilibrium might explain the correlated functional status among segregating V segments, but an unknown experimental factor could not be ruled out. Several of the top co-occurrence clusters appeared to be linked to parvovirus B19, influenza, CMV and Epstein-Barr virus, according to a later analysis. In both the original and validation cohorts, the classifier was reported to diagnose cytomegalovirus status with high specificity and sensitivity. This cohort had only TCR beta chains sequenced, and the lack of alpha or paired-chain data limited which features could be detected. Sequencing depth was assumed to be roughly uniform across donors in the presence/absence analyses, though that assumption may not hold. In vitro tests confirmed that three of the cytomegalovirus-associated TCR beta chains recognize cytomegalovirus antigens.

Details on this clone: Its recognized antigen is unknown. Base qualities are not recorded, but no much larger clone differs from it by a single base.

The method behind the library was the immunoSEQ multiplex PCR assay. The multiplex PCR relied on a mix of 60 forward primers for TCR Vbeta segments and 13 reverse primers for TCR Jbeta segments. The CDR3 region of rearranged TCR beta genes was amplified from genomic DNA by a multiplex PCR assay. The amplified TCR beta libraries were sequenced on the Illumina HiSeq System as 87-base-pair reads. In the original analysis: In a later analysis, tens of millions of unique TCR beta chains were counted across the approximately 640 repertoires, and roughly 11 million of these chains were shared by at least two donors. Raw reads were error-corrected and collapsed into unique sequences with a nearest-neighbor algorithm that merged closely related sequences to remove PCR and sequencing errors. CDR3 sequences were aligned to IMGT reference sequences to assign V, D and J gene segments. For a sequence to be retained, a match of at least six nucleotides was required to both a V gene segment and a J gene segment. A rearrangement counted as productive if the CDR3 had no stop codons and remained in frame with V and J, and every other rearrangement counted as non-productive. Following IMGT convention, CDR3 was defined as the stretch from the second conserved V-encoded cysteine to the conserved J-encoded phenylalanine. In an earlier analysis of more than 550 of the donors, sequences lacking an unambiguous match to a single V gene segment were excluded. In an earlier analysis of 587 of the donors, a V segment was called functional when productive rearrangements were above 56.7%, and segregating when the standard deviation between donors exceeded 5%. To diagnose cytomegalovirus status from the catalog of TCR beta chain sequences, a statistical classification framework was built. In a later analysis, V and J genes were assigned by comparing TCR nucleotide sequences against IMGT/GENE-DB human TR gene sequences. A later analysis assigned CDR3 sequences and most-parsimonious VDJ recombination scenarios with the TCRdist pipeline. A later analysis defined each TCR beta chain by its CDR3 amino acid sequence plus V-gene family, and excluded reads lacking a unique V-gene family. A later analysis removed several hundred highly shared, low-generation-probability nucleotide sequences to deal with suspected cross-contamination and a sequencing artifact. In a later analysis, a clonal expansion index for each public chain was calculated from normalized within-repertoire ranks of inferred template counts. In a later analysis, generation probabilities were computed using a VDJ recombination model fitted to out-of-frame rearrangements, and the results were checked against IGoR. A later analysis scored TCR-TCR, TCR-HLA and TCR-CMV co-occurrence with hypergeometric tests, applying a repertoire-size bias correction to TCR pairs. To estimate false discovery rates, a later analysis permuted the HLA or CMV assignments 20 times. In a later analysis, co-occurring TCRs were grouped using DBSCAN, with TCRdist sequence similarity added in when clustering inside HLA-allele-positive subsets. For co-occurrence clustering, repertoires with fewer than 30,000 or more than 120,000 public chains were excluded, along with four or five repertoires with anomalous nucleotide sharing. Here the immuneACCESS table is served through TCRdb, limited to in-frame sequences with V and J called. Missing clones are a known gap in these copies; in checked studies unresolved V genes cover under half, and the rest lacks a known reason. The V and J calls and the clone size are those of that table, but D and trimming were determined from the DNA. The table for this sample lists 90,000 or so clones; approximately 60% of them were counted only once. The biggest ten clones account for about 6.3% of the sample.

The cohort consisted of 600 to 750 healthy bone marrow donors. All cohort members were sampled while nominally healthy, although unrecorded immune exposures were likely present. The donor was CMV seropositive and was included in the group of 290 or so seropositive cohort members. A peripheral blood sample was collected from each donor, and TCR beta sequencing was performed on peripheral blood mononuclear cells. The Qiagen DNeasy Blood Extraction Kit was used to extract genomic DNA from the blood cell samples. The CDR1 and CDR2 encoded by the germline V gene (reference sequence) are MNHEY and SMNVEV. Inclusive of the bounding cysteine and phenylalanine, the CDR3 is 14 residues long. Here the CDR3 DNA is all that survives: 42 bases in frame from base 1. The trim is 6 bases for V and 5 bases for J, with a gap of 16 bases between the germline ends.

The sequence came from a boy aged 5-17 years in good health and CMV-seropositive. The chain couples TRBV27 to TRBJ1-1; matching of 5 bases hints at TRBD1 as the D gene. The specimen sequenced was PBMCs. This receptor has the CDR3 CASRGYGGNTEAFF. The nucleotides read TGTGCCAGCAGGGGGTATGGGGGGAATACTGAAGCTTTCTTT.